This section outlines one T cell receptor beta chain sequence together with its context. The data belong to a study of early T cells in non-severe SARS-CoV-2 infection. Whole-study context: Sequencing used unsorted whole-blood bulk RNA, so chains lack pairing.

Via MiXCR, TCRdb re-called the 5' RACE reads, giving one row per CDR3 protein. The sample shows 84,000 or so distinct CDR3 sequences, around 10% of them seen only once. Sequenced input: whole blood. The TCR sequence derives from an adult who was a healthcare worker with PCR-confirmed SARS-CoV-2 infection or an uninfected control (not recorded which).

In DNA, the CDR3 is TGTGCCAGCAGCTTAGCCCCGACTGACTACGAGCAGTACTTC. It codes for CASSLAPTDYEQYF. This chain connects TRBV7-2 to TRBJ2-7; D is uncertain. V gave up 0 bases and J gave up 3 bases, with 9 bases separating them. The length of the CDR3 is 14 residues. CDR1 is SGHTA and CDR2 is FQGNSA in the germline V gene.